This entry lists 26 T cell receptor beta chains sequenced from one sample in a study of regulatory T cells in long-lasting Graves disease. CDR3 regions were amplified by Arm-PCR using iRepertoire HTBI primers to build TCR beta libraries. A single record per CDR3 protein comes from TCRdb applying MiXCR to the multiplex PCR reads. Among some 370,000 distinct CDR3 sequences listed, approximately 12% were seen once. Stated time point: newly diagnosed GD, antithyroid drugs for less than 3 months. The TCR library was prepared using RNA isolated from PBMCs. These data were also filed under a second study, of T cells in Graves' hyperthyroidism and ophthalmopathy.

Sequencing was performed on peripheral blood mononuclear cells (PBMCs), taken at new diagnosis, from a patient treated with antithyroid drugs. These receptors all come from a woman aged 18-29 years with Graves disease.

This chain joins TRBV5-1 and TRBJ2-2, with 10 positions matching TRBD1. This CDR3 spans 14 amino acids. The germline V gene encodes CDR1 SGHRS and CDR2 YFSETQ. V lost 3 bases, J lost 6 bases, and 2 bases stayed unmatched. The CDR3 region is CASSSGQGSGELFF. The CDR3 DNA reads TGCGCCAGCAGCTCGGGACAGGGGTCCGGGGAGCTGTTTTTT.

CDR3: CASSKQGARADTQYF. Written as DNA, the CDR3 is TGTGCCAGCAGCAAGCAGGGGGCGCGGGCAGATACGCAGTATTTT. The chain uses TRBV7-8 and TRBJ2-3; 8 bases fit TRBD1. Germline V gene lookup returns CDR1 SGHVS and CDR2 FQNEAQ. The CDR3 consists of 15 residues. After removal of 5 bases from V and 4 bases from J, the junction contained 8 bases not matched to a gene. Supplemented by reference TRBV7-8 and TRBJ2-3, the full variable domain reads GAGVSQSPRYKVAKRGQDVALRCDPISGHVSLFWYQQALGQGPEFLTYFQNEAQLDKSGLPSDRFFAERPEGSVSTLKIQRTQQEDSAVYLCASSKQGARADTQYFGPGTRLTVL.

This chain links TRBV29-1 with TRBJ2-3; possible D gene TRBD2, 6 bases. CDR1 SQVTM and CDR2 ANQGSEA come from the germline V gene. The CDR3 length is 13 residues. V gave up 1 base and J gave up 2 bases, with 7 bases separating them. The CDR3 bases are TGCAGCGTTGAAGGCGGGAACACAGATACGCAGTATTTT. It translates to CSVEGGNTDTQYF.

This clonotype was seen more than once but under ten times. The V call is TRBV10-3, the J call TRBJ2-1; D assignment may be TRBD1 or TRBD2 (6 bases each). V dropped 3 bases and J dropped 8 bases, with 14 bases sitting between them. The CDR3 spans 14 residues. Germline V gives CDR1 ENHRY, CDR2 SYGVKD. DNA of the CDR3: TGTGCCATCAGTGAAGAGGGGGGAGACGATGAGCAGTTCTTC. Translating it yields CAISEEGGDDEQFF.

This clonotype was seen a few times. The chain links TRBV4-2 to TRBJ2-3; D is possibly TRBD1 or TRBD2 (6 bases each). Germline CDR1 is LGHNA and CDR2 is YNFKEQ. The CDR3 length is 15 residues. The V end was cut by 1 base, the J end by 3 bases, with 11 bases between. The CDR3 sequence: CASSQGIGGTDTQYF. CDR3 coding DNA: TGTGCCAGCAGCCAAGGGATAGGGGGGACAGATACGCAGTATTTT.

The sample holds many counts of this clonotype. This chain connects TRBV6-5 to TRBJ1-4; D gene unclear. This CDR3 is 16 amino acids long. Germline CDR1 MNHEY, CDR2 SVGAGI. Trimming cost V 4 bases and J 8 bases, with 20 bases left between them. CDR3 residues: CASSFTPLAREEKLFF. Here the CDR3 DNA reads TGTGCCAGCAGTTTTACTCCTCTAGCCCGAGAGGAAAAACTGTTTTTT.

The sample holds many counts of this clonotype. This chain links TRBV3-1 with TRBJ2-4; D uncertain. The CDR3 has 16 amino acids. Between the trimmed V and J ends, which lost 0 bases and 0 bases, there was a span of 9 bases. Germline CDR1 is LGHDT and CDR2 is YNNKEL (reference sequence). The CDR3 sequence: CASSQETWLAKNIQYF. CDR3 DNA: TGTGCCAGCAGCCAAGAAACGTGGCTAGCCAAAAACATTCAGTACTTC.

This clonotype was seen at least ten times. V is TRBV20-1 and J is TRBJ1-1; D is perhaps TRBD1 (5 bases). Trimming took off 0 bases at V and 3 bases at J, with 11 bases between the two ends. The CDR3 has 14 amino acids. Looked up from germline, CDR1 is DFQATT and CDR2 is SNEGSKA (reference sequence). The CDR3 sequence: CSARDLGVYTEAFF. The CDR3 region has the DNA TGCAGTGCTAGAGATCTGGGGGTATACACTGAAGCTTTCTTT.

A word on this clonotype: A single base separates this from a much larger clone, so it may be a read error. J is TRBJ2-7 and V is TRBV28; 7 bases match TRBD1. The CDR3 contains 14 residues. Germline V gives CDR1 MDHEN, CDR2 SYDVKM. The DNA for the CDR3 is TGTGCCGGCAGTTCAACAGGGGCCGCCTACGAGCAGTACTTC. Amino acid sequence: CAGSSTGAAYEQYF.

This sequence joins TRBV4-2 and TRBJ1-3, with a weak D call TRBD1 (5 bases). This CDR3 contains 15 residues. In germline, CDR1 is LGHNA, CDR2 YNFKEQ. V shed 7 bases and J shed 0 bases, with 13 bases lying between them. The CDR3 sequence: CASKLSGYSGNTIYF. The CDR3 bases are TGTGCCAGCAAGCTCTCAGGGTACTCTGGAAACACCATATATTTT.

This clonotype showed up many times. The chain links TRBV28 to TRBJ2-7; D gene unclear. The CDR3 has 10 residues. Germline V lookup: CDR1 MDHEN, CDR2 SYDVKM. V lost 8 bases and J 3 bases, leaving 5 bases between the germline ends. CDR3 DNA: TGTGCCAGCGGATACTACGAGCAGTACTTC. Encoded protein: CASGYYEQYF.

This clonotype was detected a few times. The V and J genes are TRBV7-2 and TRBJ1-6; 7 nucleotides line up with TRBD1. Trimming cost V 0 bases and J 9 bases; bases outside gene matches: 14. Germline V gene lookup returns CDR1 SGHTA and CDR2 FQGNSA. The CDR3 contains 18 residues. In DNA form, the CDR3 reads TGTGCCAGCAGCTTAGCCCCAGGGGGGGGCCCTCTGGGTTCACCCCTCCACTTT. Residues: CASSLAPGGGPLGSPLHF.

The chain couples TRBV4-3 to TRBJ1-2; TRBD1 might be the D (6 bases). The germline V and J ends were trimmed by 4 bases and 3 bases, with 15 bases remaining between them. This CDR3 region has 15 residues. Germline loops: CDR1 LGHNA, CDR2 YSLEER. In DNA form, the CDR3 reads TGCGCCAGCAGCCCTAGGACGGGGGGCGACTATGGCTACACCTTC. Amino acid sequence: CASSPRTGGDYGYTF.

This clonotype has just a few counts. As DNA, the CDR3 is TGTGCCAGCAGCTGGCTCCGGGGCTCTGGAAACACCATATATTTT. It is translated as CASSWLRGSGNTIYF. V and J are TRBV11-2 and TRBJ1-3; D ambiguous. V shed 4 bases and J shed 0 bases, with 10 bases lying between them. The CDR3 is made up of 15 amino acids. From germline, CDR1 is SGHAT and CDR2 FQNNGV. Complete variable domain (other parts from reference TRBV11-2 and TRBJ1-3): EAGVAQSPRYKIIEKRQSVAFWCNPISGHATLYWYQQILGQGPKLLIQFQNNGVVDDSQLPKDRFSAERLKGVDSTLKIQPAKLEDSAVYLCASSWLRGSGNTIYFGEGSWLTVV.

This clonotype has a count of ten or more. V usage is TRBV12-3 or TRBV12-4 and J usage is TRBJ2-7; D possibly corresponds to TRBD1 (6 bases). Trimming pared 5 bases from V and 6 bases from J, leaving 17 bases between. The CDR3 spans 14 residues. CDR3 region: CASSRGVWGLEQYV. CDR3 coding DNA: TGTGCCAGCAGTCGAGGAGTGTGGGGGCTCGAGCAGTACGTC.

In regard to this clonotype: An end of the junction does not agree with germline; a read error may underlie this. J is TRBJ2-3 and V is TRBV29-1, with 8 bases that match TRBD1. CDR3 length: 17 residues. Germline V lookup: CDR1 SQVTM, CDR2 ANQGSEA. The chain's CDR3 is CSVEAPLREWGTGTQYF. CDR3 nucleotide sequence: TGCAGCGTTGAAGCACCACTCCGGGAATGGGGGACAGGTACGCAGTATTTT.

This clonotype occurred many times. CDR3 loop: CASSTPQGMAQRTQYF. The CDR3 nucleotides read TGTGCCAGCAGCACCCCACAGGGAATGGCTCAGCGGACCCAGTACTTC. The genes are TRBV7-9 and TRBJ2-5; possible D gene TRBD1, 6 bases. This CDR3 has 16 amino acids. The germline CDR1 and CDR2 sequences are SEHNR and FQNEAQ (reference sequence). V lost 5 bases to trimming and J lost 7 bases, with 23 bases between them.

This clonotype was seen repeatedly, ten times or more. The chain employs TRBV15 and TRBJ1-6; TRBD1 is a possible D gene (5 bases). This CDR3 is built from 15 residues. Trimming cost V 8 bases and J 10 bases, with 21 bases left between them. The germline V gene encodes CDR1 LNHNV and CDR2 YYDKDF (reference sequence). The CDR3 sequence is CATREAGPVNSPLHF. The DNA for the CDR3 is TGTGCCACCCGGGAGGCAGGGCCGGTCAACTCACCCCTCCACTTT.

This clonotype has more than one count but fewer than ten. A much larger clone differs from this one at a single base, so this may be a read error. V gene TRBV28 combines with J gene TRBJ1-2; D unresolved. Germline CDR1 and CDR2: MDHEN and SYDVKM. The CDR3 length is 14 residues. The ends were cut back, 4 bases at V and 8 bases at J, with 17 bases in the middle. For the CDR3, the DNA is TGTGCCAGCAGTTCCCCAGGAGCTTACGTAGGCTACACCTTC. Protein: CASSSPGAYVGYTF.

V is TRBV29-1 and J is TRBJ2-3; no reliable D call. The CDR3 sequence is 15 residues long. With 4 bases removed from V and 4 bases from J, the gap between germline ends came to 18 bases. The germline gives CDR1 SQVTM, CDR2 ANQGSEA. The CDR3 DNA reads TGCAGCGTTGCCCCTCTCCCAGCGCCCGCAGATACGCAGTATTTT. Its translation is CSVAPLPAPADTQYF.

The V call is TRBV15, the J call TRBJ1-2; no reliable D call. Looked up from germline, CDR1 is LNHNV and CDR2 is YYDKDF (reference sequence). The CDR3 contains 12 residues. Trimming took off 2 bases at V and 7 bases at J, with 8 bases between the two ends. CDR3 coding DNA: TGTGCCACCAGCAGAAGCGTAGGTGGCTACACCTTC. It encodes CATSRSVGGYTF.

This rearrangement joins TRBV9 to TRBJ1-2, with D unclear. Trimming left V 0 bases short and J 1 base short, with 13 bases between. Germline loops: CDR1 SGDLS, CDR2 YYNGEE. The CDR3 extends over 16 amino acids. Here the CDR3 reads CASSVGSKSVNYGYTF. The CDR3 coding sequence is TGTGCCAGCAGCGTAGGGTCGAAAAGTGTTAACTATGGCTACACCTTC.

This clonotype has just a few counts. The chain employs TRBV5-1 and TRBJ1-2; D might be TRBD1 (6 bases). The V gene's germline CDR1 is SGHRS and CDR2 YFSETQ. Between the trimmed V and J ends, which lost 3 bases and 2 bases, there was a span of 14 bases. CDR3 length equals 15 residues. DNA of the CDR3: TGCGCCAGCAGCTCTGGACAGCTTTTAAACTATGGCTACACCTTC. Protein product: CASSSGQLLNYGYTF. The full variable domain, in which reference TRBV5-1 and TRBJ1-2 provide the parts outside the CDR3, is KAGVTQTPRYLIKTRGQQVTLSCSPISGHRSVSWYQQTPGQGLQFLFEYFSETQRNKGNFPGRFSGRQFSNSRSEMNVSTLELGDSALYLCASSSGQLLNYGYTFGSGTRLTVV.

This clonotype was observed many times. The chain joins TRBV27 to TRBJ2-7; D may be TRBD2 (6 bases). The V gene's germline CDR1 is MNHEY and CDR2 SMNVEV (reference sequence). This CDR3 region has 14 residues. Trimming left V 7 bases short and J 3 bases short, with 16 bases between. The CDR3 nucleotides are TGTGCCAGCACCCTCACCGGGGGAAGCTACGAGCAGTACTTC. Residues: CASTLTGGSYEQYF.

This clonotype was counted between two and nine times. This chain uses TRBV7-2 with TRBJ2-7; D remains ambiguous. Trimming took 4 bases from V and 4 from J, leaving 8 bases between them. Germline V gene lookup returns CDR1 SGHTA and CDR2 FQGNSA. The CDR3 contains 12 residues. CDR3 coding DNA: TGTGCCAGCAGCTCGGGCTTTTACGAGCAGTACTTC. This encodes CASSSGFYEQYF.

The chain uses TRBV6-5 and TRBJ2-1, with TRBD2 as a possible D gene (6 bases). Germline CDR1 MNHEY, CDR2 SVGAGI. This CDR3 is 14 amino acids long. The ends were cut back, 0 bases at V and 8 bases at J, with 11 bases in the middle. The CDR3 here is CASSYSPSVDEQFF. The CDR3 DNA reads TGTGCCAGCAGTTACTCCCCTAGCGTGGATGAGCAGTTCTTC.